What follows are 3 T cell receptor beta chains derived from one specimen sequenced in a study of cytomegalovirus exposure and HLA in healthy donors. The PCR used 60 Vbeta and 13 Jbeta primers. Some clones are missing from TCRdb's copy, which holds only in-frame ones; the method was immunoSEQ multiplex PCR. Here the sample spans 130,000 or so clones, 65% to 90% being singletons. Material: PBMCs. Source of these receptors: a young woman in good health and CMV-seropositive.

CDR3 in amino acids: CAWAGTNEQYF. The CDR3 DNA reads as TGTGCCTGGGCGGGTACAAACGAGCAGTACTTC. This chain links TRBV30 with TRBJ2-7; tentative D call: TRBD2 (5 bases). V lost 5 bases to trimming and J lost 5 bases, with 10 bases between them. The germline CDR1 and CDR2 sequences are GTSNPN and SVGIG (reference sequence). The CDR3 sequence is 11 residues long.

The V and J genes are TRBV6-5 and TRBJ2-1; maybe TRBD1 (5 bases). This CDR3 has 12 amino acids. Germline V gene sequence: CDR1 MNHEY, CDR2 SVGAGI. Deletions cut 7 bases from V and 4 bases from J, with 8 bases between. In nucleotides, the CDR3 is TGTGCCAGCAAGGGGCGGTACAATGAGCAGTTCTTC. Translating it yields CASKGRYNEQFF.

V and J are TRBV5-1 and TRBJ1-2; the D gene is possibly TRBD1 (5 bases). This CDR3 is 13 amino acids long. CDR1 and CDR2 (germline): SGHRS, YFSETQ. V lost 1 base, J lost 6 bases, and 10 bases lay in between. The DNA for the CDR3 is TGCGCCAGCAGCTTGTCGCAGGGTGATGGCTACACCTTC. Protein: CASSLSQGDGYTF.